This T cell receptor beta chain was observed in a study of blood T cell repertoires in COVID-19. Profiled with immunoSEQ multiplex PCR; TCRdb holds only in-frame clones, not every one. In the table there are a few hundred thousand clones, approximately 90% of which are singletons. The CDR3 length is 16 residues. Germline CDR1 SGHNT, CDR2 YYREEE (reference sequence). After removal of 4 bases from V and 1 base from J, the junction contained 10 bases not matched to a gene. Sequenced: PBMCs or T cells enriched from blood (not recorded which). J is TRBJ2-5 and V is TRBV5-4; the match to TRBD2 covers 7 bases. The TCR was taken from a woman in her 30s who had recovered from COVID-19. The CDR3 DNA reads TGTGCCAGCAGCGACATGACTAGCTCCCCCCAAGAGACCCAGTACTTC. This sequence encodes CASSDMTSSPQETQYF.